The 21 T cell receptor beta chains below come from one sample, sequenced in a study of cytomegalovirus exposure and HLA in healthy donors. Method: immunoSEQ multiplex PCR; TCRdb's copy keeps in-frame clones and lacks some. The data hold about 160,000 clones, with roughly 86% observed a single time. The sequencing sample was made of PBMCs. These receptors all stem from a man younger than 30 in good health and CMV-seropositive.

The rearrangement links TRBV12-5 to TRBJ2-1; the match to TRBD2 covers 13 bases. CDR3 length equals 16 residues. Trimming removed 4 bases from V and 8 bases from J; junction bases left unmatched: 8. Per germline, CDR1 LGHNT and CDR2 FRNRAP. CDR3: CASGSTGLAGVDEQFF. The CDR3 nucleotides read TGTGCTAGTGGTTCCACAGGACTAGCGGGAGTGGATGAGCAGTTCTTC.

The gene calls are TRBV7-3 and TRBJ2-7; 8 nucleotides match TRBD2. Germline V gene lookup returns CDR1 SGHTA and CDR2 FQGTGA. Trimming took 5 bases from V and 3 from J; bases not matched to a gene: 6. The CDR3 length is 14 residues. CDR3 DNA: TGTGCCAGCAGCCCGAGCGGGAGTGGCTACGAGCAGTACTTC. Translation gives CASSPSGSGYEQYF.

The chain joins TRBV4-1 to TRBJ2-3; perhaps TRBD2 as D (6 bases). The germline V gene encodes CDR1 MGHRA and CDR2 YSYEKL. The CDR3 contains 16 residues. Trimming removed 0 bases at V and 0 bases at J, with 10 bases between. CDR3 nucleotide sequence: TGCGCCAGCAGCCAAGAGTCTAGCGTTAGCACAGATACGCAGTATTTT. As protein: CASSQESSVSTDTQYF.

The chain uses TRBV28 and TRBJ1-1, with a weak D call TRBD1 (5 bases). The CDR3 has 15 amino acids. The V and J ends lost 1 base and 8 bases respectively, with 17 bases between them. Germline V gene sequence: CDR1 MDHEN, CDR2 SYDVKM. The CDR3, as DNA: TGTGCCAGCAGTTTATCGGCCTCGGGAGGACAAGAAGCTTTCTTT. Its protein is CASSLSASGGQEAFF.

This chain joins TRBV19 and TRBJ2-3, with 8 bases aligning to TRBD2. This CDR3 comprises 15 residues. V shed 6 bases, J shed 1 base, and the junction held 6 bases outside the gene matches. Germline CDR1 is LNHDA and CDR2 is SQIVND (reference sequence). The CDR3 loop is CASRSGSPGTDTQYF. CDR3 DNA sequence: TGTGCCAGTAGAAGCGGGAGCCCTGGCACAGATACGCAGTATTTT. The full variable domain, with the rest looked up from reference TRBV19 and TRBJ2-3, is DGGITQSPKYLFRKEGQNVTLSCEQNLNHDAMYWYRQDPGQGLRLIYYSQIVNDFQKGDIAEGYSVSREKKESFPLTVTSAQKNPTAFYLCASRSGSPGTDTQYFGPGTRLTVL.

Written as DNA, the CDR3 is TGTGCCAGCAGTCAGGGGGCGCCTGATCAGCCCCAGCATTTT. Translated, it gives CASSQGAPDQPQHF. The gene calls are TRBV2 and TRBJ1-5, with TRBD1 matching 8 bases. The CDR3 is 14 amino acids. Trimming removed 5 bases from V and 5 bases from J; junction bases left unmatched: 5. Germline assignment: CDR1 SNHLY and CDR2 FYNNEI.

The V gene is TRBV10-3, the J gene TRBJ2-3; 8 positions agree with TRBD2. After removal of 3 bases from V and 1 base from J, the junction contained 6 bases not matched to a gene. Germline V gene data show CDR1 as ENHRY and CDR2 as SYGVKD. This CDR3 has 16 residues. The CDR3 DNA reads TGTGCCATCAGTGACTTAACGACTAGCGGCACAGATACGCAGTATTTT. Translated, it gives CAISDLTTSGTDTQYF.

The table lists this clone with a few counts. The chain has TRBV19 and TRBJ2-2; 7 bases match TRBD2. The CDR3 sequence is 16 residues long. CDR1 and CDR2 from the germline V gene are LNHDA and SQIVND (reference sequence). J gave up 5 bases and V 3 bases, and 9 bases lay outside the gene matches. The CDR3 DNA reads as TGTGCCAGTAGTATGGGAGGGCCAGCGCGGACCGGGGAGCTGTTTTTT. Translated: CASSMGGPARTGELFF.

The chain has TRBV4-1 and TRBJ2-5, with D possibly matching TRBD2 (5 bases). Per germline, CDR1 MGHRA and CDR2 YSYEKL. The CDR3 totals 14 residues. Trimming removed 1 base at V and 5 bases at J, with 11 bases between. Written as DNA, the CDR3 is TGCGCCAGCAGCCAAGGCCCTAGAGGGGAGACCCAGTACTTC. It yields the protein CASSQGPRGETQYF.

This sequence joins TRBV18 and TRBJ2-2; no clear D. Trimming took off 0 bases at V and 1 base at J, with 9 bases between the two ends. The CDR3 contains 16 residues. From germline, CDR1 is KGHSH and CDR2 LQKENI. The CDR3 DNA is TGTGCCAGCTCACCACCGACAAACCGGAACACCGGGGAGCTGTTTTTT. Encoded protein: CASSPPTNRNTGELFF. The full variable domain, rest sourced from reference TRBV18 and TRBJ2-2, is NAGVMQNPRHLVRRRGQEARLRCSPMKGHSHVYWYRQLPEEGLKFMVYLQKENIIDESGMPKERFSAEFPKEGPSILRIQQVVRGDSAAYFCASSPPTNRNTGELFFGEGSRLTVL.

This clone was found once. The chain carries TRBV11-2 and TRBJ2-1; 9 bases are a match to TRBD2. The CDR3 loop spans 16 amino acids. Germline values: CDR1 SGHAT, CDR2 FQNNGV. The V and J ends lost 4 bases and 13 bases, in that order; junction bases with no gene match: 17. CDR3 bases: TGTGCCAGCAGCTCCTCGTATAGCGGGAGCTTCAGAGCACAGTTCTTC. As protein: CASSSSYSGSFRAQFF.

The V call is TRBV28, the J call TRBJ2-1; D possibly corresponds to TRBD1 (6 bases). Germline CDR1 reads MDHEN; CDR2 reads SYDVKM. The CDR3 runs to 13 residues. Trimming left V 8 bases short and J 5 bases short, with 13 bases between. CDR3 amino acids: CASEQGSDNEQFF. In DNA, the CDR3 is TGTGCCAGCGAACAGGGATCCGACAATGAGCAGTTCTTC.

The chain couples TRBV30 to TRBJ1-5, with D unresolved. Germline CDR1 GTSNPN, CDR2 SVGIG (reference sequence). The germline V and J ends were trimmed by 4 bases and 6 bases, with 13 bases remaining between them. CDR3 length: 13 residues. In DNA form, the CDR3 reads TGTGCCTGGAATCTGCAGGCGGGTCAGCCCCAGCATTTT. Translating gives CAWNLQAGQPQHF.

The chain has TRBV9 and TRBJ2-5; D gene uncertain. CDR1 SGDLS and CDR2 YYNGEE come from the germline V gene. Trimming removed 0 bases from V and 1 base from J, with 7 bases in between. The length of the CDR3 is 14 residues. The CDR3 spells CASSVAGTQETQYF. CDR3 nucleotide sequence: TGTGCCAGCAGCGTAGCAGGCACCCAAGAGACCCAGTACTTC. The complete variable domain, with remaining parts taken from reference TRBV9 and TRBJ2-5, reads DSGVTQTPKHLITATGQRVTLRCSPRSGDLSVYWYQQSLDQGLQFLIQYYNGEERAKGNILERFSAQQFPDLHSELNLSSLELGDSALYFCASSVAGTQETQYFGPGTRLLVL.

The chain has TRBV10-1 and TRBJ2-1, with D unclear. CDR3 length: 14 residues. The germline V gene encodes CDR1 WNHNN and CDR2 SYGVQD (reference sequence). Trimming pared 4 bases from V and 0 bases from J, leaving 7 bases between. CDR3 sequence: CASSGESSYNEQFF. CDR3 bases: TGCGCCAGCAGTGGAGAGAGCTCCTACAATGAGCAGTTCTTC.

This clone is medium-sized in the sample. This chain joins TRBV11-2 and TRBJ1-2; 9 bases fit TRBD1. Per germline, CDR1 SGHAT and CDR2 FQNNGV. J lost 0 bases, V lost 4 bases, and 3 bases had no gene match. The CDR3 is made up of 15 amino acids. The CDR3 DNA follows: TGTGCCAGCAGCTCCCGGGACAGGGCTAACTATGGCTACACCTTC. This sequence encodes CASSSRDRANYGYTF.

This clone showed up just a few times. The CDR3 nucleotides are TGTGCCAGCAGCCCCTTGACGGGACAGGTCCTAAATCCCGACTATGGCTACACCTTC. It codes for CASSPLTGQVLNPDYGYTF. This chain uses TRBV11-2 with TRBJ1-2; 8 nucleotides match TRBD1. This CDR3 comprises 19 residues. Germline CDR1 is SGHAT and CDR2 is FQNNGV. V gave up 5 bases and J gave up 3 bases; unmatched junction bases: 20.

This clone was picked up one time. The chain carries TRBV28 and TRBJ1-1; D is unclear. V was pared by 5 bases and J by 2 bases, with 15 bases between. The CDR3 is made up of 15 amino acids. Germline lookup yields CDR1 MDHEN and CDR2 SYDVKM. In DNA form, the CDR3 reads TGTGCCAGCAGTCCACTCGACCTAGTAAACACTGAAGCTTTCTTT. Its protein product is CASSPLDLVNTEAFF.

The CDR3 region has the DNA TGTGCCAGCAGCTTAATTAGCGGGAGGGCCGGTAATGAGCAGTTCTTC. Translation gives CASSLISGRAGNEQFF. V gene TRBV7-2 combines with J gene TRBJ2-1; the match to TRBD2 covers 11 bases. Germline V gene sequence: CDR1 SGHTA, CDR2 FQGNSA. J lost 7 bases, V lost 2 bases, and 7 bases had no gene match. There are 16 residues in the CDR3.

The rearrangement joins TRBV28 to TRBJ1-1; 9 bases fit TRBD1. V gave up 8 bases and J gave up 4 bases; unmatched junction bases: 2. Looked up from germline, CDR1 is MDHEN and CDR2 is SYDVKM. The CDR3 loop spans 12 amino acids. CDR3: CASGTGSTEAFF. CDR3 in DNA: TGTGCCAGCGGGACAGGGAGCACTGAAGCTTTCTTT.

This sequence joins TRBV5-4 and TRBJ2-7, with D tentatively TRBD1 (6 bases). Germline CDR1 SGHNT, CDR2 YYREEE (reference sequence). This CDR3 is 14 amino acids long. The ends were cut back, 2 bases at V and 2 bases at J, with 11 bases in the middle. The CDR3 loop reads CASSFGGMTYEQYF. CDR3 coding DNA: TGTGCCAGCAGCTTTGGGGGCATGACCTACGAGCAGTACTTC.